This T cell receptor beta chain stems from a study of OX40 agonist ivuxolimab in advanced cancers. The V gene's germline CDR1 is SGHVS and CDR2 FQNEAQ. V gave up 1 base and J gave up 2 bases, with 14 bases separating them. The CDR3 contains 17 residues. Sequencing was performed with immunoSEQ multiplex PCR; in TCRdb, only in-frame clones are kept and a portion is missing. The sample includes under 80,000 clones, more than 80% of them seen just once. The gene calls are TRBV7-8 and TRBJ2-2; TRBD2 is a possible D gene (5 bases). The sample in question was CD4+ or CD8+ T cells sorted from blood, obtained in a trial of the OX40 agonist ivuxolimab. This clonotype was obtained from an adult with an advanced solid tumor such as melanoma, head and neck, liver or kidney cancer. DNA for the CDR3: TGTGCCAGCAGCTTAGTGGAGTCAGGACTTAACACCGGGGAGCTGTTTTTT. Translated: CASSLVESGLNTGELFF. Full variable domain (outside the CDR3, taken from reference TRBV7-8 and TRBJ2-2): GAGVSQSPRYKVAKRGQDVALRCDPISGHVSLFWYQQALGQGPEFLTYFQNEAQLDKSGLPSDRFFAERPEGSVSTLKIQRTQQEDSAVYLCASSLVESGLNTGELFFGEGSRLTVL.